The 10 T cell receptor beta chains below were found in one sample sequenced in a study of T cells in tuberculosis. Method: immunoSEQ multiplex PCR; TCRdb's copy keeps in-frame clones and lacks some. The sample has fewer than 35,000 clones, around 86% seen once; the top ten hold around 5.2%. As to time point: new active TB diagnosis, blood taken before or within 7 days of starting treatment. Sequencing used PBMCs, obtained at tuberculosis diagnosis. These receptors came from an adult with tuberculosis.

V is TRBV19 and J is TRBJ2-3, with TRBD2 matching 13 bases. Trimming removed 3 bases from V and 1 base from J; junction bases left unmatched: 7. Germline assignment: CDR1 LNHDA and CDR2 SQIVND (reference sequence). CDR3 size: 18 residues. The CDR3 sequence is CASSIGLAGVLGTDTQYF. DNA for the CDR3: TGTGCCAGTAGTATTGGACTAGCGGGAGTATTGGGCACAGATACGCAGTATTTT.

DNA of the CDR3: TGTGCCAGCAGCTTAGAGCCGGGACAGGGTAGGGGGACCCAGTACTTC. This codes for CASSLEPGQGRGTQYF. V gene TRBV7-6 combines with J gene TRBJ2-5, with 9 bases that match TRBD1. CDR3 length: 16 amino acids. The V gene's germline CDR1 is SGHVS and CDR2 FNYEAQ. J lost 7 bases, V lost 1 base, and 10 bases had no gene match.

The CDR3 DNA reads as TGTGCCAGCAGTGAACGGCGGGGGCAAGGTTCCTACGAGCAGTACTTC. Translated, it gives CASSERRGQGSYEQYF. The chain couples TRBV2 to TRBJ2-7; TRBD2 might be the D (7 bases). This CDR3 region has 16 residues. Trimming stripped 2 bases from V and 1 base from J, with 15 bases between. Germline V lookup: CDR1 SNHLY, CDR2 FYNNEI.

This rearrangement joins TRBV13 to TRBJ2-1; the D is unclear. This CDR3 comprises 12 residues. V gave up 5 bases and J gave up 9 bases, with 11 bases separating them. Germline V gene lookup returns CDR1 PRHDT and CDR2 FYEKMQ (reference sequence). CDR3: CASSPPIGEQFF. The CDR3 DNA follows: TGTGCCAGCAGCCCGCCTATCGGTGAGCAGTTCTTC.

Here the CDR3 reads CASRPTGGTEAFF. The CDR3, as DNA: TGTGCCAGCCGCCCTACGGGGGGCACTGAAGCTTTCTTT. J is TRBJ1-1 and V is TRBV27; D perhaps matches TRBD1 (5 bases). This CDR3 contains 13 residues. CDR1 is MNHEY and CDR2 is SMNVEV in the germline V gene (reference sequence). Trimming took 8 bases from V and 4 from J, leaving 14 bases between them.

As concerns this clone: The identical CDR3 is also encoded by other nucleotide sequences in the sample. The chain employs TRBV25-1 and TRBJ2-2, with TRBD1 as a possible D gene (5 bases). V was clipped by 4 bases and J by 5 bases, with 11 bases between them. This CDR3 region has 14 residues. Per germline, CDR1 MGHDK and CDR2 SYGVNS. The CDR3 bases are TGTGCCAGCAGTGTAGGACATAATACCGGGGAGCTGTTTTTT. This encodes CASSVGHNTGELFF.

The chain joins TRBV6-1 to TRBJ2-2; 9 bases match TRBD1. The CDR3 runs 14 residues. Germline CDR1 MNHNS, CDR2 SASEGT. Germline trimming cut 7 bases from V and 3 bases from J; bases unmatched to any gene: 3. This chain's CDR3 is CASNRDRDTGELFF. DNA of the CDR3: TGTGCCAGCAACCGGGACAGGGACACCGGGGAGCTGTTTTTT.

The chain links TRBV6-5 to TRBJ1-1; TRBD1 is a possible D gene (5 bases). Germline loops: CDR1 MNHEY, CDR2 SVGAGI. The CDR3 has 14 residues. V lost 6 bases and J 0 bases, leaving 11 bases between the germline ends. The CDR3 nucleotides read TGTGCCAGCAGGGTCAGGGCCCTGAACACTGAAGCTTTCTTT. This gives the protein CASRVRALNTEAFF.

The chain is built from TRBV2 and TRBJ1-1, with a tentative D call TRBD1 (6 bases). The CDR3 loop spans 14 amino acids. Germline V gene sequence: CDR1 SNHLY, CDR2 FYNNEI. V was shortened by 4 bases and J by 5 bases, with 14 bases between the two germline ends. CDR3 protein: CASSVAATGTEAFF. In nucleotides, the CDR3 is TGTGCCAGCAGTGTGGCGGCAACAGGGACTGAAGCTTTCTTT.

The CDR3 reads CASRPSGTGASPLHF. CDR3 nucleotide sequence: TGTGCCAGCAGGCCATCCGGGACAGGGGCTTCACCCCTCCACTTT. The rearrangement links TRBV27 to TRBJ1-6, with 10 bases fitting TRBD1. The V and J ends lost 6 bases and 9 bases, in that order; junction bases with no gene match: 8. The CDR3 extends over 15 amino acids. From germline, CDR1 is MNHEY and CDR2 SMNVEV (reference sequence).